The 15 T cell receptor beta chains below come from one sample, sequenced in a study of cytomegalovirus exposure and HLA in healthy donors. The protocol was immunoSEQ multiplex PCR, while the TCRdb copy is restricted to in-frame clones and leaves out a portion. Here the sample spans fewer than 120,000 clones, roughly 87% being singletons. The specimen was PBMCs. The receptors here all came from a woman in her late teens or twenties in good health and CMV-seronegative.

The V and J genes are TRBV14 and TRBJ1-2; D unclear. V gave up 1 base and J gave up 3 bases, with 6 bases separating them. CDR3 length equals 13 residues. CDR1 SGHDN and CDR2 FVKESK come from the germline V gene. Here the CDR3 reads CASSQAEDYGYTF. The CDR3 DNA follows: TGTGCCAGCAGCCAAGCAGAGGACTATGGCTACACCTTC.

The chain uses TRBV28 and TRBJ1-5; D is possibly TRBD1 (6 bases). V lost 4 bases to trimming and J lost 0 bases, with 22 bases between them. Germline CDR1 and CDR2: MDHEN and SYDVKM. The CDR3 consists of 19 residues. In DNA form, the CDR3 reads TGTGCCAGCAGTTCCTCCACCCGGGACAAATTGTATAGCAATCAGCCCCAGCATTTT. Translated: CASSSSTRDKLYSNQPQHF. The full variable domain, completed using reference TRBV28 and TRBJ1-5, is DVKVTQSSRYLVKRTGEKVFLECVQDMDHENMFWYRQDPGLGLRLIYFSYDVKMKEKGDIPEGYSVSREKKERFSLILESASTNQTSMYLCASSSSTRDKLYSNQPQHFGDGTRLSIL.

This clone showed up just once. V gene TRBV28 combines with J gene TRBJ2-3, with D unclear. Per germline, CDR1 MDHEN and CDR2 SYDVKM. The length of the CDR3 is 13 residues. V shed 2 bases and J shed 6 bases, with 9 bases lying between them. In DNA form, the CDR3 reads TGTGCCAGCAGTTTACCTACAGCCGATACGCAGTATTTT. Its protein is CASSLPTADTQYF.

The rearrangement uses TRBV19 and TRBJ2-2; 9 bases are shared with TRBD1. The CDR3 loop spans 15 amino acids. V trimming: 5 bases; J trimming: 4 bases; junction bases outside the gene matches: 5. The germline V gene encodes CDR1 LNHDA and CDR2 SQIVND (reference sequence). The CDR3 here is CASSHPTGGTGELFF. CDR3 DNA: TGTGCCAGTAGTCACCCGACAGGGGGCACCGGGGAGCTGTTTTTT.

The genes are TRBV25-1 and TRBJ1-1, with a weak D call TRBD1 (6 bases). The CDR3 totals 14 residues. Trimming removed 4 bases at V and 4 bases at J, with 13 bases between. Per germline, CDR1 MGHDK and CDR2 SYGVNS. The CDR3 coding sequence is TGTGCCAGCAGTGTAGGGGGAGGGGGCACTGAAGCTTTCTTT. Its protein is CASSVGGGGTEAFF.

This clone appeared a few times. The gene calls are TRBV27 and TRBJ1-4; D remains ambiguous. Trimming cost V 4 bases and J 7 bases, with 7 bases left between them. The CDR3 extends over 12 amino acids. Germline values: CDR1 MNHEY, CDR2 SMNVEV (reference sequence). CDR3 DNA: TGTGCCAGCAGTTCCTCGGGTGAAAAACTGTTTTTT. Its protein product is CASSSSGEKLFF. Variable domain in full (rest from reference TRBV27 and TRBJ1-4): EAQVTQNPRYLITVTGKKLTVTCSQNMNHEYMSWYRQDPGLGLRQIYYSMNVEVTDKGDVPEGYKVSRKEKRNFPLILESPSPNQTSLYFCASSSSGEKLFFGSGTQLSVL.

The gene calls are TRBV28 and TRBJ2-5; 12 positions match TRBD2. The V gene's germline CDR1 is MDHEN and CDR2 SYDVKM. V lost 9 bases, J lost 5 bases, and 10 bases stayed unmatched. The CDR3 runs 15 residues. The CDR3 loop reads CASLPSGRAGETQYF. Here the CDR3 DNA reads TGTGCCAGTCTCCCTAGCGGGAGGGCGGGCGAGACCCAGTACTTC.

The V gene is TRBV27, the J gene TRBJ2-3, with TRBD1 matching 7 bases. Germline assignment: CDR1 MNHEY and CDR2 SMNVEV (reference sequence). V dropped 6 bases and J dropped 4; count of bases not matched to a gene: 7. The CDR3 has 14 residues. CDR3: CASRPTGVADTQYF. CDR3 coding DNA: TGTGCCAGCAGGCCAACAGGGGTGGCAGATACGCAGTATTTT.

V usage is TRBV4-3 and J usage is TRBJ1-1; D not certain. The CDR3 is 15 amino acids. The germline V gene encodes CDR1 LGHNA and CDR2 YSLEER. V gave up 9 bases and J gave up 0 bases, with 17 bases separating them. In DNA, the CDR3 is TGCGCCAGAAACCGGAGGAGAAGGGTGAACACTGAAGCTTTCTTT. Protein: CARNRRRRVNTEAFF.

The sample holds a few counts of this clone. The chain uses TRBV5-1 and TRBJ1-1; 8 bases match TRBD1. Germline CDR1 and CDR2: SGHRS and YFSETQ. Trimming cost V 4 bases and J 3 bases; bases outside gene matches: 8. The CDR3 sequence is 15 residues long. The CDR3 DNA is TGCGCCAGCAGCATACAGACAGGGGATCACACTGAAGCTTTCTTT. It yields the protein CASSIQTGDHTEAFF.

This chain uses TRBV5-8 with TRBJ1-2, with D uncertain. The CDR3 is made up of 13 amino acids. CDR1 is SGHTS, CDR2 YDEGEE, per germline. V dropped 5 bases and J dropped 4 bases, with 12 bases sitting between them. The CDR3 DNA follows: TGTGCCAGCAGTCAAATTCCATCCTATGGCTACACCTTC. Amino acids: CASSQIPSYGYTF.

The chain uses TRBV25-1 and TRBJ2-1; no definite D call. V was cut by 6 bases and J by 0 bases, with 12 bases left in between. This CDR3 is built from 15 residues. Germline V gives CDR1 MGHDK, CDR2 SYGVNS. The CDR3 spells CASSLKPSSYNEQFF. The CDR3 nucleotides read TGTGCCAGCAGCTTAAAACCGAGCTCCTACAATGAGCAGTTCTTC.

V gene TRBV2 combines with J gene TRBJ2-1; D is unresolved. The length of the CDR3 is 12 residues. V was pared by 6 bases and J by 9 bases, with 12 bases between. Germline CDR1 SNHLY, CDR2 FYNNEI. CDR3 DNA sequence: TGTGCCAGCAGGGAAACCAGTGTTGAGCAGTTCTTC. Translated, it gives CASRETSVEQFF.

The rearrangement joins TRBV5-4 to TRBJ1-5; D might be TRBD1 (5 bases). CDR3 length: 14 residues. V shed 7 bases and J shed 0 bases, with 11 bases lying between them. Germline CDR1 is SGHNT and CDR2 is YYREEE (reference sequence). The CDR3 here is CASSDRNSNQPQHF. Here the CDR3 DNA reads TGTGCCAGCTCCGACAGAAATAGCAATCAGCCCCAGCATTTT.

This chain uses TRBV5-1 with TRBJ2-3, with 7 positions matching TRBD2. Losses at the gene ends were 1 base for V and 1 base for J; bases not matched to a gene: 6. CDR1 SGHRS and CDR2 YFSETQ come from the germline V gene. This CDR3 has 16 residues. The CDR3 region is CASSLFSSGRTDTQYF. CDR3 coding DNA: TGCGCCAGCAGCTTGTTCTCTAGCGGTCGCACAGATACGCAGTATTTT.